One T cell receptor (beta chain) is described in this entry. Its specificity is not known. V lost 3 bases, J lost 9 bases, and 7 bases stayed unmatched. This CDR3 region has 16 residues. Germline CDR1 and CDR2: KGHDR and SFDVKD. This specimen comes from a study of T cell responses to AZD1222 COVID-19 vaccine. Findings of the study overall: White British donors predominated, females outnumbered males, and clonal diversity was possibly underestimated. Spike-specific TCR breadth and depth went up after people got two AZD1222 doses. None of the repertoires were sampled until the peak T cell response had passed. Close to half of all spike-specific TCRs reportedly target regions of the variants that are unmutated.

The method was immunoSEQ multiplex PCR; TCRdb's version includes in-frame clones alone and lacks a portion of them. In the table there are 120,000 or so clones, about 79% of which are singletons. The source was peripheral blood, collected 28 days after the second AZD1222 dose. The origin of this receptor is an adult who received the AZD1222 COVID-19 vaccine. This chain joins TRBV24-1 and TRBJ2-1, with TRBD2 matching over 13 bases. CDR3 region: CATSDNGLAGASEQFF. In DNA form, the CDR3 reads TGTGCCACCAGTGATAACGGACTAGCGGGGGCTAGTGAGCAGTTCTTC.